The table lists the clone carrying this T cell receptor beta chain with a few counts. Its target is unknown. The data belong to a study of T cells after yellow fever vaccination. The study's findings and limits: Overlap between CD4 and CD8 compartments was detected for a small share of clonotypes. Reappearing after the booster were most of the clones from primary vaccination (less than 97% CD4, around 90% CD8).

TCRdb reanalysed the 5' RACE reads using MiXCR and keeps one entry per CDR3 protein. The sample contains around 600,000 distinct CDR3 sequences, around 12% of which appear only once. The sample was PBMCs, taken on the day of the yellow fever booster vaccination. The sequence was collected from a young man who received the YFV17D yellow fever vaccine.

The CDR3 nucleotides read TGTGCCAGCAGCTTAACGGGCAAATACGAGCAGTACTTC. This encodes CASSLTGKYEQYF. The gene calls are TRBV7-3 and TRBJ2-7; D remains ambiguous. This CDR3 comprises 13 residues. Trimming cost V 0 bases and J 4 bases, with 7 bases left between them. The germline V gene encodes CDR1 SGHTA and CDR2 FQGTGA.